Listed below are T cell receptor beta chains from one sample, sequenced in a study of blood T cell repertoires in COVID-19. Data came from immunoSEQ multiplex PCR; TCRdb stores just in-frame clones and leaves some out. The sample consists of over 200,000 clones, roughly 80% of them appearing once. Sequencing was done on a sample of peripheral blood. The source is a human donor in a cohort sampled during active COVID-19. Each CDR3 is given with its conserved first and last residue. D genes are given only for firm matches. Size is stated for part of the rows, as once, few or many counts, or as a class when the clone is expanded.

D	V	size	J	length	CDR3	DNA
.	TRBV3-1/TRBV3-2	.	TRBJ1-2	14	CASSQGPLNYGYTF	TGTGCCAGCAGCCAAGGCCCGCTAAACTATGGCTACACCTTC
TRBD2	TRBV5-1	.	TRBJ2-1	14	CASDGGGPSNEQFF	TGCGCCAGCGACGGGGGAGGGCCCTCGAATGAGCAGTTCTTC
.	TRBV13	.	TRBJ1-5	16	CASSFGGGGSNQPQHF	TGTGCCAGCAGCTTTGGGGGGGGAGGTAGCAATCAGCCCCAGCATTTT
TRBD1	TRBV6-1	.	TRBJ2-6	16	CASSGTGGSGANVLTF	TGTGCCAGCAGTGGAACAGGGGGCTCTGGGGCCAACGTCCTGACTTTC
.	TRBV6-5	.	TRBJ2-1	14	CASSYGGFHNEQFF	TGTGCCAGCAGTTATGGTGGCTTTCACAATGAGCAGTTCTTC
.	TRBV6-2/TRBV6-3	.	TRBJ1-1	13	CASSYLPNTEAFF	TGTGCCAGCAGTTACCTTCCGAACACTGAAGCTTTCTTT
.	TRBV19	once	TRBJ1-1	16	CASSIDRRGSRTEAFF	TGTGCCAGTAGTATAGATAGGAGGGGCTCTAGGACTGAAGCTTTCTTT
TRBD1	TRBV7-9	.	TRBJ2-6	15	CASSVRDRRANVLTF	TGTGCCAGCAGCGTCCGGGACAGAAGGGCCAACGTCCTGACTTTC
.	TRBV9	.	TRBJ1-2	15	CASSSSWGENYGYTF	TGTGCCAGCAGCTCAAGTTGGGGAGAGAACTATGGCTACACCTTC
TRBD2	TRBV5-1	.	TRBJ2-1	15	CASSAGLAGGGEQFF	TGCGCCAGCAGCGCAGGACTAGCGGGAGGGGGTGAGCAGTTCTTC
.	TRBV28	few	TRBJ1-2	12	CASIGGVYGYTF	TGTGCCAGCATCGGGGGAGTCTATGGCTACACCTTC
.	TRBV12-3/TRBV12-4	.	TRBJ2-7	13	CASSLNRWNEQYF	TGTGCCAGCAGTTTAAACAGGTGGAACGAGCAGTACTTC
TRBD1	TRBV27	once	TRBJ1-4	14	CASKPQQGPRQLFF	TGTGCCAGCAAGCCTCAACAGGGGCCCCGCCAACTGTTTTTT
.	TRBV7-8	.	TRBJ2-7	14	CASSLDAPLEEQYF	TGTGCCAGCAGCTTAGACGCCCCGCTGGAGGAGCAGTACTTC